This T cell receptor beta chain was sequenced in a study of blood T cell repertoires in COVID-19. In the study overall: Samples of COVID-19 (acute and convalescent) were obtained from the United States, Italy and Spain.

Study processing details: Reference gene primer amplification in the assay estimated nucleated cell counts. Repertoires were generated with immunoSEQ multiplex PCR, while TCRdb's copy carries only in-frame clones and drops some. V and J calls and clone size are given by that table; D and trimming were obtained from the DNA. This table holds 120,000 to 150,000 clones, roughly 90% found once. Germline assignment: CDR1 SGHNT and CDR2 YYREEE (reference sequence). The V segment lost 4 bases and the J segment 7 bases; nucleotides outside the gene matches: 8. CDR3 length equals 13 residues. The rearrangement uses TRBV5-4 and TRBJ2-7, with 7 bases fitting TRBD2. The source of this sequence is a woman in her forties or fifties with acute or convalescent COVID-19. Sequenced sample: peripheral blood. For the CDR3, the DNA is TGTGCCAGCAGCCACCCTAGCGGTCGGGAGCAGTACTTC. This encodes CASSHPSGREQYF.